The 21 T cell receptor beta chains below come from one sample, sequenced in a study of blood T cell repertoires in COVID-19. Data came from immunoSEQ multiplex PCR; TCRdb stores just in-frame clones and leaves some out. The data show hundreds of thousands of clones, with approximately 85% seen just once and 7.2% held by the top ten. Sequencing used peripheral blood. The origin of the receptors is a human donor in a cohort sampled during active COVID-19.

V and J are TRBV4-2 and TRBJ1-2; no clear D gene. This CDR3 is built from 16 residues. Germline CDR1 LGHNA, CDR2 YNFKEQ. V was cut by 2 bases and J by 9 bases, with 22 bases left in between. The CDR3 loop reads CASSQTGVGLGISYTF. Written as DNA, the CDR3 is TGTGCCAGCAGCCAAACGGGAGTGGGTCTGGGGATAAGCTACACCTTC.

The genes are TRBV6-5 and TRBJ1-1; no firm D call. The CDR3 spans 13 residues. The V gene's germline CDR1 is MNHEY and CDR2 SVGAGI. Trimming shortened V by 4 bases and J by 4 bases, and 10 bases separated the two germline ends. For the CDR3, the DNA is TGTGCCAGCAGTTTCGGGGAGTTCACTGAAGCTTTCTTT. As protein: CASSFGEFTEAFF.

V gene TRBV25-1 combines with J gene TRBJ2-2; tentative D call: TRBD1 (7 bases). Between the trimmed V and J ends, which lost 4 bases and 3 bases, there was a span of 12 bases. The CDR3 extends over 15 amino acids. CDR1 and CDR2 from the germline V gene are MGHDK and SYGVNS. DNA of the CDR3: TGTGCCAGCAGTGGAACAGGGGAGGACACCGGGGAGCTGTTTTTT. It yields the protein CASSGTGEDTGELFF. Full variable domain (outside the CDR3, taken from reference TRBV25-1 and TRBJ2-2): EADIYQTPRYLVIGTGKKITLECSQTMGHDKMYWYQQDPGMELHLIHYSYGVNSTEKGDLSSESTVSRIRTEHFPLTLESARPSHTSQYLCASSGTGEDTGELFFGEGSRLTVL.

In this sample, this clone turned up once. The V and J genes are TRBV24-1 and TRBJ1-2; D not certain. Trimming removed 5 bases at V and 8 bases at J, with 11 bases between. Germline-derived CDR1 and CDR2 are KGHDR and SFDVKD. CDR3 length: 12 residues. CDR3 amino acids: CATSGSIRGYTF. CDR3 DNA: TGTGCCACCAGTGGCTCGATACGGGGCTACACCTTC.

The rearrangement joins TRBV24-1 to TRBJ2-1; the match to TRBD2 covers 8 bases. Germline V gene sequence: CDR1 KGHDR, CDR2 SFDVKD. The J segment lost 5 bases and the V segment lost 1 base, leaving 12 bases of the junction unmatched. The CDR3 loop spans 18 amino acids. The CDR3 spells CATSDLGSGTRRDNEQFF. The CDR3, as DNA: TGTGCCACCAGTGATTTAGGCTCCGGGACTAGACGGGACAATGAGCAGTTCTTC.

This clone showed up just once. The V and J genes are TRBV10-3 and TRBJ2-7, with 8 bases that match TRBD1. Germline V gene lookup returns CDR1 ENHRY and CDR2 SYGVKD. CDR3 length: 13 residues. The trim removed 10 bases at V and 0 bases at J, leaving 5 bases unmatched. The CDR3 DNA reads TGTGCCACCCTGGGACAGGACTCCTACGAGCAGTACTTC. It codes for CATLGQDSYEQYF.

The V and J genes are TRBV27 and TRBJ2-3, with no clear D. V lost 2 bases and J 4 bases, leaving 4 bases between the germline ends. This CDR3 comprises 12 residues. Germline V gene lookup returns CDR1 MNHEY and CDR2 SMNVEV (reference sequence). The CDR3 spells CASSLRADTQYF. The CDR3 nucleotides read TGTGCCAGCAGTTTACGAGCAGATACGCAGTATTTT.

As DNA, the CDR3 is TGTGCCACCAGTGATTCCCGGGTCAATGAGCAGTTCTTC. Translating gives CATSDSRVNEQFF. This chain links TRBV24-1 with TRBJ2-1, with D hard to call. The CDR3 totals 13 residues. Germline V gene data show CDR1 as KGHDR and CDR2 as SFDVKD. Trimming took off 2 bases at V and 6 bases at J, with 7 bases between the two ends.

V and J are TRBV5-5 and TRBJ2-7; maybe TRBD1 (5 bases). The V and J ends lost 6 bases and 6 bases respectively, with 16 bases between them. The germline V gene has CDR1 SGHKS and CDR2 YYEKEE (reference sequence). The CDR3 is 13 amino acids. Written as DNA, the CDR3 is TGTGCCAGCACCACCTTCAGGGAAAGCGAGCAGTACTTC. It translates to CASTTFRESEQYF.

This clone has just a few counts. J is TRBJ1-1 and V is TRBV7-3; 9 bases fit TRBD1. Germline CDR1 SGHTA, CDR2 FQGTGA. The ends lost 4 bases at V and 6 bases at J; junction bases unmatched: 9. The CDR3 extends over 15 amino acids. CDR3 nucleotides: TGTGCCAGCAGCTCCGGGGGACAGGGAGGGTCTGAAGCTTTCTTT. This codes for CASSSGGQGGSEAFF.

This chain connects TRBV24-1 to TRBJ1-4; D perhaps matches TRBD1 (5 bases). V was shortened by 1 base and J by 6 bases, with 14 bases between the two germline ends. The length of the CDR3 is 16 residues. Germline-derived CDR1 and CDR2 are KGHDR and SFDVKD. The CDR3 coding sequence is TGTGCCACCAGTGATTTCGGCAGGGACTTCTATGAAAAACTGTTTTTT. As protein: CATSDFGRDFYEKLFF.

This clone was seen a single time. A read error may account for a junction end that differs from germline. The chain carries TRBV30 and TRBJ2-2; TRBD2 is a possible D gene (6 bases). This CDR3 contains 16 residues. Germline lookup yields CDR1 GTSNPN and CDR2 SVGIG (reference sequence). The CDR3, as DNA: TGTGCCTGGAGACACTGGACTAAGGGGAACGCCGGGGAGCTGTTTTTT. It is translated as CAWRHWTKGNAGELFF.

The rearrangement uses TRBV13 and TRBJ1-1; TRBD1 is a possible D gene (6 bases). Per the germline V gene, CDR1 is PRHDT and CDR2 is FYEKMQ (reference sequence). CDR3 size: 15 residues. V lost 5 bases to trimming and J lost 0 bases, with 13 bases between them. CDR3 bases: TGTGCCAGCAGCACCGGACAGAGAGTGAACACTGAAGCTTTCTTT. Its protein is CASSTGQRVNTEAFF.

The gene calls are TRBV7-9 and TRBJ1-4; maybe TRBD1 (6 bases). Per germline, CDR1 SEHNR and CDR2 FQNEAQ (reference sequence). There are 14 residues in the CDR3. Trimming removed 1 base from V and 8 bases from J, with 11 bases in between. CDR3 sequence reads: CASSLGAGVEKLFF. For the CDR3, the DNA is TGTGCCAGCAGCTTAGGGGCAGGGGTGGAAAAACTGTTTTTT.

The chain uses TRBV24-1 and TRBJ2-3, with D possibly TRBD1 on 6 matching bases. The CDR3 totals 16 residues. Trimming took 1 base from V and 4 from J, leaving 14 bases between them. Per the germline V gene, CDR1 is KGHDR and CDR2 is SFDVKD. The CDR3 sequence is CATSDFWGRIPDTQYF. The CDR3 coding sequence is TGTGCCACCAGTGATTTTTGGGGGCGTATCCCAGATACGCAGTATTTT.

The rearrangement joins TRBV11-2 to TRBJ1-4, with D perhaps matching TRBD1 (6 bases). The V gene's germline CDR1 is SGHAT and CDR2 FQNNGV. Trimming removed 5 bases at V and 3 bases at J, with 13 bases between. The CDR3 spans 15 residues. DNA of the CDR3: TGTGCCAGCAGCCCGATCAGGGGTGCTAATGAAAAACTGTTTTTT. Translated, it gives CASSPIRGANEKLFF. The variable domain in full, completed from reference TRBV11-2 and TRBJ1-4, reads EAGVAQSPRYKIIEKRQSVAFWCNPISGHATLYWYQQILGQGPKLLIQFQNNGVVDDSQLPKDRFSAERLKGVDSTLKIQPAKLEDSAVYLCASSPIRGANEKLFFGSGTQLSVL.

This chain joins TRBV6-5 and TRBJ1-6; 7 bases match TRBD1. The CDR3 loop spans 15 amino acids. V lost 7 bases and J lost 7; bases outside the gene matches: 10. The germline gives CDR1 MNHEY, CDR2 SVGAGI. Written as DNA, the CDR3 is TGTGCCAGCACCAAAATTGGACAGGTCAATTCACCCCTCCACTTT. It specifies CASTKIGQVNSPLHF.

The rearrangement links TRBV10-3 to TRBJ1-5; 10 bases match TRBD1. The CDR3 length is 14 residues. Germline-derived CDR1 and CDR2 are ENHRY and SYGVKD. V trimming: 6 bases; J trimming: 6 bases; junction bases outside the gene matches: 5. CDR3 region: CAISGQGEGQPQHF. In DNA, the CDR3 is TGTGCCATCAGCGGACAGGGGGAGGGTCAGCCCCAGCATTTT.

This clone showed up just once. The chain has TRBV9 and TRBJ1-2; TRBD1 agrees at 7 bases. Germline values: CDR1 SGDLS, CDR2 YYNGEE. V was pared by 0 bases and J by 1 base, with 3 bases of the junction left unmatched. The CDR3 has 15 residues. DNA of the CDR3: TGTGCCAGCAGCGTAGAAGGGACAGATAACTATGGCTACACCTTC. This encodes CASSVEGTDNYGYTF.

J is TRBJ2-7 and V is TRBV7-9; TRBD1 matches 12 bases. Germline lookup yields CDR1 SEHNR and CDR2 FQNEAQ (reference sequence). This CDR3 has 15 residues. J lost 2 bases, V lost 5 bases, and 4 bases had no gene match. The CDR3 here is CASSQGTGGPYEQYF. CDR3 nucleotide sequence: TGTGCCAGCAGCCAAGGGACAGGGGGCCCCTACGAGCAGTACTTC.

The chain employs TRBV10-3 and TRBJ1-2, with D tentatively TRBD1 (5 bases). Trimming took 0 bases from V and 3 from J, leaving 14 bases between them. The CDR3 has 16 amino acids. Germline V lookup: CDR1 ENHRY, CDR2 SYGVKD. DNA for the CDR3: TGTGCCATCAGTGAGTCGACTCTAGGCAGGGACTATGGCTACACCTTC. Amino acid sequence: CAISESTLGRDYGYTF.